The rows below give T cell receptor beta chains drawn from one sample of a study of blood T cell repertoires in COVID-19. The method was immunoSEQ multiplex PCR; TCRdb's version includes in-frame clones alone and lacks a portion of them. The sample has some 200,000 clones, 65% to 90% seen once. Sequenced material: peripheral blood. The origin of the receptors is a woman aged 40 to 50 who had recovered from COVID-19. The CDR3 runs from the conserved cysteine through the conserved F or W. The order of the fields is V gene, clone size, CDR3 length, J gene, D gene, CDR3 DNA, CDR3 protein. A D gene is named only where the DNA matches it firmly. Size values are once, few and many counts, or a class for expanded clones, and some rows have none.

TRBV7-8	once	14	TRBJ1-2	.	TGTGCCAGCAGCTTAACCCAGGGGAGCTATGGCTACACCTTC	CASSLTQGSYGYTF
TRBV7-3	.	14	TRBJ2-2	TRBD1	TGTGCCAGCAGGGGACAGCCGAACACCGGGGAGCTGTTTTTT	CASRGQPNTGELFF
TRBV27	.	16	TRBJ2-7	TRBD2	TGTGCCAGCAGTTTAGCCCTCGGGGGGGAGGTAGGTGAGCAGTACTTC	CASSLALGGEVGEQYF
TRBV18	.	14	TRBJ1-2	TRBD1	TGTGCCAGCTCACCTCCGGGACAGGGGTTTGGCTACACCTTC	CASSPPGQGFGYTF
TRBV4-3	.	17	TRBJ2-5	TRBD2	TGCGCCAGCAGCCCGAGGGGGACTAGCGGGGGGTTGGAGACCCAGTACTTC	CASSPRGTSGGLETQYF
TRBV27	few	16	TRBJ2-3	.	TGTGCCAGCAGCACAAACTGGGACTCCCTCACAGATACGCAGTATTTT	CASSTNWDSLTDTQYF
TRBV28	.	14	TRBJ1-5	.	TGTGCCAGCAGTTTGGGGGGGACGCATCAGCCCCAGCATTTT	CASSLGGTHQPQHF
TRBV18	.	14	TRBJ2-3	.	TGTGCCAGCTCACAGGGGCCTAGCACAGATACGCAGTATTTT	CASSQGPSTDTQYF
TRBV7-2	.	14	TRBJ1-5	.	TGTGCCAGCAGCCGCGAGGCAAACAATCAGCCCCAGCATTTT	CASSREANNQPQHF
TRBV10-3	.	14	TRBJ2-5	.	TGTGCCATCAACGGGCGGGGGCGGCAAGAGACCCAGTACTTC	CAINGRGRQETQYF
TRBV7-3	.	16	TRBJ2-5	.	TGTGCCAGCAGCCCAACCGCGGGACTGGGGCAAGAGACCCAGTACTTC	CASSPTAGLGQETQYF
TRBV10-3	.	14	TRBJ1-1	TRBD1	TGTGCCATCAGCGGGACAGCGACGAACACTGAAGCTTTCTTT	CAISGTATNTEAFF
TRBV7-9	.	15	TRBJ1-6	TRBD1	TGTGCCAGCAGCGGTGGACAGGGTAGTTGGTCACCCCTCCACTTT	CASSGGQGSWSPLHF
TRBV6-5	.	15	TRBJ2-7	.	TGTGCCAGCAGTCCATCTGGGTCCGTTCGGGGCGAGCAGTACTTC	CASSPSGSVRGEQYF
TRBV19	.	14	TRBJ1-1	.	TGTGCCAGTAGTAAGCTGACAGAGAACACTGAAGCTTTCTTT	CASSKLTENTEAFF
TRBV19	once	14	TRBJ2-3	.	TGTGCCAGTAGTCCGGAGGTGAGCACAGATACGCAGTATTTT	CASSPEVSTDTQYF
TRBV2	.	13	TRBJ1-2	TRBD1	TGTGCCACCGGAGAACAGGGGGGGTATGGCTACACCTTC	CATGEQGGYGYTF
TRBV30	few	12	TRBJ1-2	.	TGTGCCTGGAGTGTTCAGGGTAGCGGCTACACCTTC	CAWSVQGSGYTF
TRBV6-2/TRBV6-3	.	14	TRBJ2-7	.	TGTGCCAGCAGTTTGGTGGCTGAAGGGGGAGAGCAGTACTTC	CASSLVAEGGEQYF
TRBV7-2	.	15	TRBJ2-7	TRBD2	TGTGCCAGCAGCTTAGTTAGCGGGGGGGCCTACGAGCAGTACTTC	CASSLVSGGAYEQYF
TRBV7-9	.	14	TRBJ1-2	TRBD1	TGTGCCAGCAGCTTAAGACAGGGGGCAGTTGGCTACACCTTC	CASSLRQGAVGYTF
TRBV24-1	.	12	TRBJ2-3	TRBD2	TGTGCCACCGGGGGGGTTACAGATACGCAGTATTTT	CATGGVTDTQYF
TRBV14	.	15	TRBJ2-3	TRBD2	TGTGCCAGCAGCCAAAGGCGGCGGGGGGGAGATACGCAGTATTTT	CASSQRRRGGDTQYF
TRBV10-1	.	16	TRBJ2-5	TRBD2	TGCGCCAGCAGCGCTCCGGGACTAGCGGGACAAGAGACCCAGTACTTC	CASSAPGLAGQETQYF
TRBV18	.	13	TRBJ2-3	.	TGTGCCAGCTCTCAGGGGGAGGCAGATACGCAGTATTTT	CASSQGEADTQYF
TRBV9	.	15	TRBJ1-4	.	TGTGCCAGCAGCGTACAGGACACTACTAATGAAAAACTGTTTTTT	CASSVQDTTNEKLFF
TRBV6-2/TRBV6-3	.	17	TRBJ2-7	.	TGTGCCAGCAGTCACTTGAGCCTCGGGACTCTGGGGCCCGAGCAGTACTTC	CASSHLSLGTLGPEQYF
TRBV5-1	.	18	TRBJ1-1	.	TGCGCCAGCAGCCGCGGGGACGGCATTATAATGATGAACACTGAAGCTTTCTTT	CASSRGDGIIMMNTEAFF